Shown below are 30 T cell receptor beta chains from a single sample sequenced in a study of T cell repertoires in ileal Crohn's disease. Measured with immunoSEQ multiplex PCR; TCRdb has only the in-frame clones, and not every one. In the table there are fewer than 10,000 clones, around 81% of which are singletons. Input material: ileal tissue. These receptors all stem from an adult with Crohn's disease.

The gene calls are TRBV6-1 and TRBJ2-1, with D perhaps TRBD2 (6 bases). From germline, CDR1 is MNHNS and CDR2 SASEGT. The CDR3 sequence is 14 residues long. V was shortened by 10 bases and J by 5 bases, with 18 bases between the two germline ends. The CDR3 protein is CATSGLRSDNEQFF. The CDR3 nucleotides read TGTGCCACCTCGGGACTGCGAAGCGACAATGAGCAGTTCTTC.

CDR3: CASSIGGLHTGELFF. CDR3 nucleotides: TGTGCCAGCAGCATCGGGGGACTCCACACCGGGGAGCTGTTTTTT. The chain joins TRBV28 to TRBJ2-2; weak D call: TRBD2 (6 bases). The germline gives CDR1 MDHEN, CDR2 SYDVKM. This CDR3 region has 15 residues. Trimming left V 6 bases short and J 3 bases short, with 14 bases between.

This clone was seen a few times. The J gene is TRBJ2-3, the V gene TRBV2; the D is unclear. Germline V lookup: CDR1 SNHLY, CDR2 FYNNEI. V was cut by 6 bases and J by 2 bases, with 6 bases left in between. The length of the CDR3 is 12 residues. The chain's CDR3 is CASRFDTDTQYF. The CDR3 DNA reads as TGTGCCAGCAGGTTTGACACAGATACGCAGTATTTT.

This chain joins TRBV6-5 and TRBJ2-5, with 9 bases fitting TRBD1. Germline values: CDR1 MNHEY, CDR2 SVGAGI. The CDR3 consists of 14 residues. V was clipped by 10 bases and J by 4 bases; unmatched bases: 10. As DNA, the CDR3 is TGTGCCACGGGGACAGGGAGTACAGGAGAGACCCAGTACTTC. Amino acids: CATGTGSTGETQYF.

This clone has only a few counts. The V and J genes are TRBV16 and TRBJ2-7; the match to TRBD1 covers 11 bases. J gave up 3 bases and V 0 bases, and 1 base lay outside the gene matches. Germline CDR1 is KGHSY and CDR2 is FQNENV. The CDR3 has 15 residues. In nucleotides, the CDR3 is TGTGCCAGCAGCCAATCCGGGACAGGGGGCTACGAGCAGTACTTC. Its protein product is CASSQSGTGGYEQYF.

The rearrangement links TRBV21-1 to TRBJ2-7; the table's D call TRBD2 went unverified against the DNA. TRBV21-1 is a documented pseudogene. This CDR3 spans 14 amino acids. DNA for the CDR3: TGTGCCAGCAGCCTTGCGGGGGCCGCCTACGAGCAGTACTTC. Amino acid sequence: CASSLAGAAYEQYF.

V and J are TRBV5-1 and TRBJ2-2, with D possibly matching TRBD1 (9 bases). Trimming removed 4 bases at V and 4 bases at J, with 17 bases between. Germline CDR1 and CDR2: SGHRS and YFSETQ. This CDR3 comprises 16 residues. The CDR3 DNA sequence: TGCGCCAGCAGCCCGGGGGGGACAGGGCCCACCGGGGAGCTGTTTTTT. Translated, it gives CASSPGGTGPTGELFF. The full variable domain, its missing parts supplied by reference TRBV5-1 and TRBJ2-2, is KAGVTQTPRYLIKTRGQQVTLSCSPISGHRSVSWYQQTPGQGLQFLFEYFSETQRNKGNFPGRFSGRQFSNSRSEMNVSTLELGDSALYLCASSPGGTGPTGELFFGEGSRLTVL.

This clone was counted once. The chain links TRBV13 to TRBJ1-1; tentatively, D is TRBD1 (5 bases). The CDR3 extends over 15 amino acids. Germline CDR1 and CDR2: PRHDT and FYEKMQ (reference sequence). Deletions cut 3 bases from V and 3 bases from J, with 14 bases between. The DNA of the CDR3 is TGTGCCAGCAGCTTGCGGGGCTCAAGCCACACTGAAGCTTTCTTT. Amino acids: CASSLRGSSHTEAFF.

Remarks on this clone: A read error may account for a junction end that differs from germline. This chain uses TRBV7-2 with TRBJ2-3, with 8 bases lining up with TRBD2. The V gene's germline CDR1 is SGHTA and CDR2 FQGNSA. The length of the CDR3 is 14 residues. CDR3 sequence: CASSSWTSRDTQYF. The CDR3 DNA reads TGTGCCAGCAGCTCTTGGACTAGCAGAGATACGCAGTATTTT.

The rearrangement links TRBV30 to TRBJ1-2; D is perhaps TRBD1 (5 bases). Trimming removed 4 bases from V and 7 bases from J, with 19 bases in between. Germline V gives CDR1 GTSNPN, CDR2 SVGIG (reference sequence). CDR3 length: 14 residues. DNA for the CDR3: TGTGCCTGGACCGGGACGGCGGGATCTGGTGGCTACACCTTC. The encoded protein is CAWTGTAGSGGYTF.

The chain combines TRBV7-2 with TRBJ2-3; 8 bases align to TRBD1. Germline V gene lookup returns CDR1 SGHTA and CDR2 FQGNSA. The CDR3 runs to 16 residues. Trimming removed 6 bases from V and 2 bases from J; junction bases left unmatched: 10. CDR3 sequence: CASRPPGTGNTDTQYF. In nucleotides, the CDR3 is TGTGCCAGCAGGCCTCCCGGGACAGGAAACACAGATACGCAGTATTTT.

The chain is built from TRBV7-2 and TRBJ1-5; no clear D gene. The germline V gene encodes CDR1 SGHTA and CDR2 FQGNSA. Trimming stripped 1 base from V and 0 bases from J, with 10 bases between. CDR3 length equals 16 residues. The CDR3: CASSLGQPISNQPQHF. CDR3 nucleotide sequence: TGTGCCAGCAGCTTAGGGCAGCCCATTAGCAATCAGCCCCAGCATTTT.

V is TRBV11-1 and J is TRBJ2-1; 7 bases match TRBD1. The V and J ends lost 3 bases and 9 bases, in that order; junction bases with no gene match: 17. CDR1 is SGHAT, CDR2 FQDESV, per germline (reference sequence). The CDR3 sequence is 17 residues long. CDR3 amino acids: CASSFFGSAGGHTEQFF. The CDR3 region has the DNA TGTGCCAGCAGCTTCTTTGGCTCGGCAGGGGGTCACACTGAGCAGTTCTTC.

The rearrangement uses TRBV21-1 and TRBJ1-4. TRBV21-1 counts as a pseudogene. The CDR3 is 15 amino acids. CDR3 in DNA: TGTGCCAGCCCCGTACGTTTTGCAACTAATGAAAAACTGTTTTTT. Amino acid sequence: CASPVRFATNEKLFF.

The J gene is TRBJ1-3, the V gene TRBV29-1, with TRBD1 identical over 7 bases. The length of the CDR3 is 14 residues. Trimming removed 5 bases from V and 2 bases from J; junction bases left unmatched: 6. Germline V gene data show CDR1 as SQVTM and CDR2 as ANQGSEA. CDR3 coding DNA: TGCAGCGTTAGGGCTGACAGGGCTGGAAACACCATATATTTT. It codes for CSVRADRAGNTIYF.

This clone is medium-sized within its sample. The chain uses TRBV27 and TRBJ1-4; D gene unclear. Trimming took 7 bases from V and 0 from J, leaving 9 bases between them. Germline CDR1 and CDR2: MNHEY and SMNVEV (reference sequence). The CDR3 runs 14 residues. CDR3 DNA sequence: TGTGCCAGCAAGGGTACAGCAACTAATGAAAAACTGTTTTTT. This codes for CASKGTATNEKLFF.

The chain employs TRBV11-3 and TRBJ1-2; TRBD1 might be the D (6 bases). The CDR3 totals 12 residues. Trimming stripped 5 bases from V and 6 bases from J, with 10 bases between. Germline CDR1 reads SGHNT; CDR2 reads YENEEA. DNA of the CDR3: TGTGCCAGCAGCCAAGGGGGGGATGGCTACACCTTC. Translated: CASSQGGDGYTF.

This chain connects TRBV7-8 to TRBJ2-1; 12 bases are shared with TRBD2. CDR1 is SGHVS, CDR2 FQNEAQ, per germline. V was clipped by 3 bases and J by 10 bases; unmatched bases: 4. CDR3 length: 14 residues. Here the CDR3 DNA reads TGTGCCAGCAGCTTGACTAGCGGGAGAAGAGAGCAGTTCTTC. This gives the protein CASSLTSGRREQFF.

In DNA form, the CDR3 reads TGTGCCAGCAGGGGGGGTCCGGCGAACACCGGGGAGCTGTTTTTT. It specifies CASRGGPANTGELFF. The J gene is TRBJ2-2, the V gene TRBV11-2, with D possibly matching TRBD2 (6 bases). Looked up from germline, CDR1 is SGHAT and CDR2 is FQNNGV. The CDR3 sequence is 15 residues long. V gave up 6 bases and J gave up 0 bases, with 11 bases separating them.

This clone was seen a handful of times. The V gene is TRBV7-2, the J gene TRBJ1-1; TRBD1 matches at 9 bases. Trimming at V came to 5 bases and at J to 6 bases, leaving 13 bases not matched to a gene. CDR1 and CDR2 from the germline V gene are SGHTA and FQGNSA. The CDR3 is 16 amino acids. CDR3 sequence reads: CASSEQHGQGRAEAFF. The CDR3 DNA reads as TGTGCCAGCAGCGAGCAACACGGACAGGGGAGAGCTGAAGCTTTCTTT.

The CDR3 region has the DNA TGCAGCGTTGAAAGACAGGGCCTGGGGGGCTACACCTTC. Its translation: CSVERQGLGGYTF. The chain carries TRBV29-1 and TRBJ1-2, with 7 bases identical to TRBD1. The CDR3 length is 13 residues. V lost 2 bases and J lost 8; bases outside the gene matches: 8. Germline V CDR1 and CDR2: SQVTM, ANQGSEA.

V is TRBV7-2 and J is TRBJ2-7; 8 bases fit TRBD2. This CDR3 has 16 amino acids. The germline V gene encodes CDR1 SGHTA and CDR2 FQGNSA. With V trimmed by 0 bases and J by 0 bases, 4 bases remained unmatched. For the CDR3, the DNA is TGTGCCAGCAGCTTAGCGCACCTAGCGGGCTCCTACGAGCAGTACTTC. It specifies CASSLAHLAGSYEQYF.

The CDR3: CAWSFPWDRYSNQPQHF. The CDR3 nucleotides read TGTGCCTGGAGTTTCCCGTGGGATAGATATAGCAATCAGCCCCAGCATTTT. The rearrangement uses TRBV30 and TRBJ1-5, with D hard to call. The germline V and J ends were trimmed by 2 bases and 0 bases, with 17 bases remaining between them. Germline V gene lookup returns CDR1 GTSNPN and CDR2 SVGIG (reference sequence). This CDR3 region has 17 residues. Combining the CDR3 with reference TRBV30 and TRBJ1-5 gives the whole variable domain SQTIHQWPATLVQPVGSPLSLECTVEGTSNPNLYWYRQAAGRGLQLLFYSVGIGQISSEVPQNLSASRPQDRQFILSSKKLLLSDSGFYLCAWSFPWDRYSNQPQHFGDGTRLSIL.

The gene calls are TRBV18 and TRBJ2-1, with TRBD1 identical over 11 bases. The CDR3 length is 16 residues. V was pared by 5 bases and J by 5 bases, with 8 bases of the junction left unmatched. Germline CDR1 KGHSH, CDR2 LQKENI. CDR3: CASSSLGQGAHNEQFF. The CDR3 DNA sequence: TGTGCCAGCTCATCTCTTGGACAGGGGGCTCACAATGAGCAGTTCTTC.

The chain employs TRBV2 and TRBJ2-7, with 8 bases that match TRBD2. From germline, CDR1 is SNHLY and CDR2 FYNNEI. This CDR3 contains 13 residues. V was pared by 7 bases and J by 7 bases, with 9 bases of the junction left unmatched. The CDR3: CASTGRVLGEQYF. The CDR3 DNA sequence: TGTGCCAGCACCGGGAGGGTTTTGGGTGAGCAGTACTTC.

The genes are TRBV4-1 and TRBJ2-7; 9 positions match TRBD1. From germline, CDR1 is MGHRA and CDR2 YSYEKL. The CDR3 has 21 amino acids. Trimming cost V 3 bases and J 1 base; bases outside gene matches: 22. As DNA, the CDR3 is TGCGCCAGCAGCCAGGCTGACCGGGACAGGGTTCTGGGCCCGAGGTCCTACGAGCAGTACTTC. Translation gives CASSQADRDRVLGPRSYEQYF.

This CDR3 reads CASSQERDGSGYTF. CDR3 in DNA: TGCGCCAGCAGCCAAGAACGGGACGGTTCTGGCTACACCTTC. The rearrangement joins TRBV4-1 to TRBJ1-2, with a possible D match to TRBD1 (5 bases). The germline V gene encodes CDR1 MGHRA and CDR2 YSYEKL. The germline V and J ends were trimmed by 0 bases and 7 bases, with 12 bases remaining between them. The CDR3 spans 14 residues.

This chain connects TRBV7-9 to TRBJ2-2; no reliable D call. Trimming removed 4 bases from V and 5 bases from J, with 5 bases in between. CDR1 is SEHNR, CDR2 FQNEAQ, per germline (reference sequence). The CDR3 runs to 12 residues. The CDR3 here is CASSSRTGELFF. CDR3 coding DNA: TGTGCCAGCAGCTCCCGTACCGGGGAGCTGTTTTTT.

CDR3 amino acids: CASSQTGTSGNYEQYF. CDR3 DNA sequence: TGTGCCAGCAGCCAAACCGGGACTAGCGGGAACTACGAGCAGTACTTC. This chain joins TRBV4-2 and TRBJ2-7; 13 nucleotides agree with TRBD2. Germline V gene lookup returns CDR1 LGHNA and CDR2 YNFKEQ. After removal of 2 bases from V and 3 bases from J, the junction contained 4 bases not matched to a gene. CDR3 length: 16 amino acids.

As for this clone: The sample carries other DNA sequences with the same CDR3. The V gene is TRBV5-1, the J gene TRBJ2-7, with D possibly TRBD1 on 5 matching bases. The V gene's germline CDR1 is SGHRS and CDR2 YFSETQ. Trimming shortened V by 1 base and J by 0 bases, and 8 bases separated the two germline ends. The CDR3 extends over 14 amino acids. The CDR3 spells CASSLLQGSYEQYF. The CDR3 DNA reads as TGCGCCAGCAGCTTGTTGCAGGGCTCCTACGAGCAGTACTTC.